Each of the 4 T cell receptor beta chains below was sequenced from the same sample in a study of CD8 T cells in ankylosing spondylitis. Study-wide findings and caveats: Characteristic of ankylosing spondylitis blood, it appeared, was a TCR beta motif comprising about eight highly homologous variants.

These TCRs' antigens remain unknown. TCRdb re-analysed the 5' RACE reads in MiXCR, keeping a single row per CDR3 protein. The data show more than 250,000 distinct CDR3 sequences, less than 9.5% seen once. Sequenced material: blood, either unsorted or a sorted T cell fraction (not recorded which). Receptor source: a male donor with ankylosing spondylitis.

This clonotype was found many times. The rearrangement uses TRBV2 and TRBJ2-1, with 14 bases lining up with TRBD2. From germline, CDR1 is SNHLY and CDR2 FYNNEI. The CDR3 has 16 amino acids. Losses at the gene ends were 9 bases for V and 0 bases for J; bases not matched to a gene: 4. CDR3 DNA: TGTGCCAGGGGACTAGCGGGGGAAAGCTCCTACAATGAGCAGTTCTTC. The encoded protein is CARGLAGESSYNEQFF.

This clonotype was seen ten or more times. The chain is built from TRBV7-8 and TRBJ2-5; 10 bases are shared with TRBD1. The CDR3 runs 14 residues. Unmatched junction bases numbered 3, after V lost 5 bases and J lost 3 bases. From germline, CDR1 is SGHVS and CDR2 FQNEAQ. The CDR3 DNA follows: TGTGCCAGCAGCGGCGGGACAGGGGAAGAGACCCAGTACTTC. It translates to CASSGGTGEETQYF. The whole variable domain, remainder taken from reference TRBV7-8 and TRBJ2-5, is GAGVSQSPRYKVAKRGQDVALRCDPISGHVSLFWYQQALGQGPEFLTYFQNEAQLDKSGLPSDRFFAERPEGSVSTLKIQRTQQEDSAVYLCASSGGTGEETQYFGPGTRLLVL.

This clonotype was counted only a few times. The chain links TRBV29-1 to TRBJ2-1; 9 bases are shared with TRBD2. The germline V gene has CDR1 SQVTM and CDR2 ANQGSEA. The CDR3 totals 15 residues. J gave up 0 bases and V 2 bases, and 2 bases lay outside the gene matches. CDR3 DNA: TGCAGCGTTGAAAGCGGGAGGAGCTCCTACAATGAGCAGTTCTTC. Encoded protein: CSVESGRSSYNEQFF.

In its sample, this clonotype was seen a few times. This rearrangement joins TRBV4-2 to TRBJ2-3; 11 bases are a match to TRBD2. The CDR3 is made up of 17 amino acids. Germline V gene lookup returns CDR1 LGHNA and CDR2 YNFKEQ. The ends lost 4 bases at V and 0 bases at J; junction bases unmatched: 6. The CDR3 sequence is CASSRRLAGYSTDTQYF. In DNA, the CDR3 is TGTGCCAGCAGCCGCCGACTAGCGGGATATAGCACAGATACGCAGTATTTT.